The entry below describes one T cell receptor (beta chain). This sample was included in a study of blood T cell repertoires in COVID-19. Study at large: The samples span acute and convalescent COVID-19 from the United States, Italy and Spain. PBMCs, B-cell-depleted T cells, or T cells provided the cDNA or gDNA that made up the material.

Original methodology: Amplification of reference gene primers was used by the study to estimate nucleated cell counts. Produced via immunoSEQ multiplex PCR; TCRdb's table is partial and in-frame only. Clone size and V and J calls were adopted from that table, with D and trimming inferred from the DNA. The sample yields 650,000 to 800,000 clones, approximately 90% seen once. Germline CDR1 reads KGHDR; CDR2 reads SFDVKD. CDR3 length: 13 amino acids. Trimming stripped 7 bases from V and 0 bases from J, with 9 bases between. The specimen was peripheral blood. This sequence joins TRBV24-1 and TRBJ2-7, with D possibly matching TRBD2 (6 bases). The receptor was isolated from a woman younger than 30 with acute or convalescent COVID-19. The DNA of the CDR3 is TGTGCCACCAGGCGGGGTAACTCCTACGAGCAGTACTTC. This sequence encodes CATRRGNSYEQYF.